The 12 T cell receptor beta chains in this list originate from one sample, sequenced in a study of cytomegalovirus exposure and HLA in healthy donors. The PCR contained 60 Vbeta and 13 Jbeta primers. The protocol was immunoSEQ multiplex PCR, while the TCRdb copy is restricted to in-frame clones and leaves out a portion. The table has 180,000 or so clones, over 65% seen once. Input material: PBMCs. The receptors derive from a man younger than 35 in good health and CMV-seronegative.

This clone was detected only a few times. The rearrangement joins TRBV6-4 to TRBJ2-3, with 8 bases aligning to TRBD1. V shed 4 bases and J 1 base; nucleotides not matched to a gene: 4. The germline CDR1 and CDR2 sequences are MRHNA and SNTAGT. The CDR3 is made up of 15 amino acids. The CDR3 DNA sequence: TGTGCCAGCAGTGTAGGCAGGGGGCGCACAGATACGCAGTATTTT. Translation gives CASSVGRGRTDTQYF.

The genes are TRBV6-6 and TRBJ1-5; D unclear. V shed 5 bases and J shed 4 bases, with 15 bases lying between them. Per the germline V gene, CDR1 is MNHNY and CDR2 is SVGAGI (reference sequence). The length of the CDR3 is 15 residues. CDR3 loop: CASSQGYRGNQPQHF. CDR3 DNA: TGTGCCAGCAGTCAAGGATACCGAGGGAATCAGCCCCAGCATTTT.

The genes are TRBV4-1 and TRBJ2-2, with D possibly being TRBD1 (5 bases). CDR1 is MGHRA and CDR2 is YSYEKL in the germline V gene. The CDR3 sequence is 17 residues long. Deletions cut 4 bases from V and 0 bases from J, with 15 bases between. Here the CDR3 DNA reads TGCGCCAGCAGCCGCACCCTGGGGCTATCGAACACCGGGGAGCTGTTTTTT. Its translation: CASSRTLGLSNTGELFF.

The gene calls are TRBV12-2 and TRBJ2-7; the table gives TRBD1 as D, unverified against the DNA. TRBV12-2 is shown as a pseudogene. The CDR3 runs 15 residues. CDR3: CASRWSWDRAYEQYF. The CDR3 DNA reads TGTGCAAGTCGCTGGAGTTGGGACAGGGCCTACGAGCAGTACTTC.

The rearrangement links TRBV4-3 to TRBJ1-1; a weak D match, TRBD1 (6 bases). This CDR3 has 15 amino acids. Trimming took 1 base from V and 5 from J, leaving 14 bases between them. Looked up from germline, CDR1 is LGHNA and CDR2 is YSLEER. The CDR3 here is CASSQARGRGTEAFF. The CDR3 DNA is TGCGCCAGCAGCCAAGCTAGGGGTAGGGGGACTGAAGCTTTCTTT.

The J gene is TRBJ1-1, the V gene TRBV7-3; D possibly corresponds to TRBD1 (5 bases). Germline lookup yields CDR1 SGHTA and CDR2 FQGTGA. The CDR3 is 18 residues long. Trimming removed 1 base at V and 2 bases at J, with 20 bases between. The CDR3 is CASSLRSLQGLKNTEAFF. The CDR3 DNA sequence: TGTGCCAGCAGCTTAAGGTCGTTGCAGGGTCTGAAAAACACTGAAGCTTTCTTT. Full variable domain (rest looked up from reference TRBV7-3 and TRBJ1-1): GAGVSQTPSNKVTEKGKYVELRCDPISGHTALYWYRQSLGQGPEFLIYFQGTGAADDSGLPNDRFFAVRPEGSVSTLKIQRTERGDSAVYLCASSLRSLQGLKNTEAFFGQGTRLTVV.

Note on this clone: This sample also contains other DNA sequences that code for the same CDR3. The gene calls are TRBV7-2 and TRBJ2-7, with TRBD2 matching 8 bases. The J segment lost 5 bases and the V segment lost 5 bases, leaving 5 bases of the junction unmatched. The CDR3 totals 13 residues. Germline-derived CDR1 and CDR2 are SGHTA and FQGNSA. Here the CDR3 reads CASSLGLGDEQYF. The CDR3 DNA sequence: TGTGCCAGCAGCCTGGGACTAGGGGACGAGCAGTACTTC.

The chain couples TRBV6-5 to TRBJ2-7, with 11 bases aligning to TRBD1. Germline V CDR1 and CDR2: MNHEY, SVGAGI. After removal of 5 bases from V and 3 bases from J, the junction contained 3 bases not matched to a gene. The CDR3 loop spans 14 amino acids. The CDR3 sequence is CASSTGQGGYEQYF. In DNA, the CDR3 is TGTGCCAGCAGTACGGGACAGGGGGGCTACGAGCAGTACTTC.

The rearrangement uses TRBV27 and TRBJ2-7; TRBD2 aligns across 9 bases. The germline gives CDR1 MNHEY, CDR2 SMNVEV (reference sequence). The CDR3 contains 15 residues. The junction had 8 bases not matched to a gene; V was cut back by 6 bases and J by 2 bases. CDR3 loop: CASRVAGVAPYEQYF. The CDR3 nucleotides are TGTGCCAGCAGGGTAGCGGGAGTCGCCCCCTACGAGCAGTACTTC.

The CDR3 region has the DNA TGTGCCAGCAGCTATTATCGGACAGCTAACTATGGCTACACCTTC. Translated: CASSYYRTANYGYTF. The chain is built from TRBV7-2 and TRBJ1-2, with D perhaps TRBD1 (6 bases). CDR3 size: 15 residues. CDR1 SGHTA and CDR2 FQGNSA come from the germline V gene. V lost 4 bases and J lost 0, with 12 bases in between.

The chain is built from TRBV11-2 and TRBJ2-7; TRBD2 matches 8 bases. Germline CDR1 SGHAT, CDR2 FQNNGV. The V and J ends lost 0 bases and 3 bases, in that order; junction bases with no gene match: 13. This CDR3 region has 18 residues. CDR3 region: CASSLDQVGGLVGYEQYF. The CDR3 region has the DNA TGTGCCAGCAGCTTAGACCAGGTGGGGGGACTAGTCGGCTACGAGCAGTACTTC.

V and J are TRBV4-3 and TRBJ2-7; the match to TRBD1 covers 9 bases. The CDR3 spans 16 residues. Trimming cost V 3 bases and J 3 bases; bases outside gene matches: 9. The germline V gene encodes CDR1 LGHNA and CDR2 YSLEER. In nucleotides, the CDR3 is TGCGCCAGCAGCCATTTACCGGGACAGGGTCTCTACGAGCAGTACTTC. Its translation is CASSHLPGQGLYEQYF.